The 17 T cell receptor beta chains below were found in one sample sequenced in a study of blood T cell repertoires in COVID-19. Assay: immunoSEQ multiplex PCR; the TCRdb copy retains only in-frame clones and omits some. Among 360,000 or so clones listed, about 90% were seen once. What was sequenced was PBMCs or T cells enriched from blood (not recorded which). The receptors here all came from a woman in her twenties or thirties who had recovered from COVID-19.

The chain is built from TRBV29-1 and TRBJ2-1; TRBD1 matches at 7 bases. Germline CDR1 and CDR2: SQVTM and ANQGSEA. Losses at the gene ends were 7 bases for V and 1 base for J; bases not matched to a gene: 4. This CDR3 contains 13 residues. The CDR3 bases are TGCAGCGCTTCGGGACAGTCCTACAATGAGCAGTTCTTC. Encoded protein: CSASGQSYNEQFF.

The genes are TRBV7-9 and TRBJ2-7; no reliable D call. The V gene lost 5 bases and the J gene lost 1 base, with 9 bases spanning the gap. This CDR3 contains 13 residues. The germline V gene has CDR1 SEHNR and CDR2 FQNEAQ (reference sequence). CDR3 protein: CASSPTLSYEQYF. For the CDR3, the DNA is TGTGCCAGCAGCCCCACCCTATCCTACGAGCAGTACTTC.

This chain uses TRBV20-1 with TRBJ1-2; possible D gene TRBD1, 5 bases. Per germline, CDR1 DFQATT and CDR2 SNEGSKA (reference sequence). The CDR3 sequence is 12 residues long. Between the trimmed V and J ends, which lost 3 bases and 7 bases, there was a span of 12 bases. The DNA for the CDR3 is TGCAGTGCTAGTCCAGGGATCGTTGGCTACACCTTC. Protein sequence: CSASPGIVGYTF.

This clone appeared a single time. The chain links TRBV7-8 to TRBJ2-1; D possibly corresponds to TRBD2 (5 bases). The length of the CDR3 is 15 residues. Germline-derived CDR1 and CDR2 are SGHVS and FQNEAQ. V was cut by 0 bases and J by 0 bases, with 6 bases left in between. CDR3 sequence (DNA): TGTGCCAGCAGCTTAGCGGGAGCCTCCTACAATGAGCAGTTCTTC. It codes for CASSLAGASYNEQFF.

With respect to this clone: Other DNA sequences in the same sample also yield this CDR3. The gene calls are TRBV6-5 and TRBJ1-2; perhaps TRBD1 as D (6 bases). CDR1 MNHEY and CDR2 SVGAGI come from the germline V gene. This CDR3 is 13 amino acids long. The V end was cut by 2 bases, the J end by 2 bases, with 6 bases between. In DNA, the CDR3 is TGTGCCAGCAGTTACGGGGGCAACTATGGCTACACCTTC. It specifies CASSYGGNYGYTF.

The V and J genes are TRBV30 and TRBJ2-1, with D maybe TRBD2 (5 bases). With 0 bases removed from V and 9 bases from J, the gap between germline ends came to 15 bases. The CDR3 length is 14 residues. In germline, CDR1 is GTSNPN, CDR2 SVGIG (reference sequence). In DNA, the CDR3 is TGTGCCTGGAGTGTATTATCAGTGGGGAGTGAGCAGTTCTTC. Protein product: CAWSVLSVGSEQFF.

The chain employs TRBV7-9 and TRBJ2-7; a weak D match, TRBD2 (6 bases). This CDR3 has 16 residues. V shed 2 bases and J shed 6 bases, with 20 bases lying between them. Germline CDR1 is SEHNR and CDR2 is FQNEAQ (reference sequence). The CDR3 DNA sequence: TGTGCCAGCAGCTTAACTAGCTTAGGGCCCCGAAGCGAGCAGTACTTC. This gives the protein CASSLTSLGPRSEQYF.

The rearrangement links TRBV19 to TRBJ1-5; 7 nucleotides match TRBD1. Trimming at V came to 3 bases and at J to 5 bases, leaving 4 bases not matched to a gene. Germline assignment: CDR1 LNHDA and CDR2 SQIVND (reference sequence). This CDR3 is 14 amino acids long. CDR3 sequence: CASSIDRADQPQHF. The CDR3 nucleotides are TGTGCCAGTAGTATCGACAGGGCAGATCAGCCCCAGCATTTT.

The chain employs TRBV24-1 and TRBJ2-7; 9 bases agree with TRBD1. The CDR3 has 15 residues. After removal of 3 bases from V and 5 bases from J, the junction contained 7 bases not matched to a gene. Germline CDR1 and CDR2: KGHDR and SFDVKD. The CDR3 DNA sequence: TGTGCCACCAGTGATCCCGGACAGGGGTTCCACGAGCAGTACTTC. As protein: CATSDPGQGFHEQYF.

This chain connects TRBV24-1 to TRBJ2-1; TRBD2 matches 10 bases. Unmatched junction bases numbered 14, after V lost 3 bases and J lost 7 bases. Per the germline V gene, CDR1 is KGHDR and CDR2 is SFDVKD. The CDR3 totals 18 residues. The chain's CDR3 is CATSDPLLAGESPNEQFF. The DNA for the CDR3 is TGTGCCACCAGTGATCCCCTTCTAGCGGGAGAATCTCCTAATGAGCAGTTCTTC.

This clone was detected only a few times. The chain recombines TRBV23-1 with TRBJ1-1; TRBD1 agrees at 11 bases. TRBV23-1 is an open reading frame, and its role is uncertain. CDR3 length: 21 amino acids. Germline trimming cut 6 bases from V and 2 bases from J; bases unmatched to any gene: 23. CDR3 bases: TGCGCCAGCAGGCAAGATTTAAGGACAGGGGGCGCGTTAAAGTATAACACTGAAGCTTTCTTT. Residues: CASRQDLRTGGALKYNTEAFF.

The chain recombines TRBV27 with TRBJ1-5; maybe TRBD1 (5 bases). Per the germline V gene, CDR1 is MNHEY and CDR2 is SMNVEV (reference sequence). Trimming took off 2 bases at V and 6 bases at J, with 11 bases between the two ends. This CDR3 region has 14 residues. The CDR3 loop reads CASSLTGETQPQHF. The CDR3 DNA reads as TGTGCCAGCAGTTTAACGGGGGAAACTCAGCCCCAGCATTTT.

The chain is built from TRBV3-1 (or the pseudogene TRBV3-2) and TRBJ1-2, with D possibly TRBD1 on 5 matching bases. CDR3 size: 13 residues. Germline CDR1 and CDR2: LGHDT and YNNKEL (reference sequence). Trimming cost V 4 bases and J 6 bases, with 12 bases left between them. The CDR3: CASSLRDYHGYTF. The CDR3 nucleotides are TGTGCCAGCAGCCTACGGGACTACCATGGCTACACCTTC.

This rearrangement joins TRBV7-2 to TRBJ1-5, with D tentatively TRBD1 (6 bases). CDR1 and CDR2 (germline): SGHTA, FQGNSA. Deletions cut 3 bases from V and 3 bases from J, with 9 bases between. The CDR3 length is 14 residues. Here the CDR3 DNA reads TGTGCCAGCAGCTTGACAGGATTCAATCAGCCCCAGCATTTT. Its protein is CASSLTGFNQPQHF.

The chain combines TRBV5-1 with TRBJ2-2, with 7 nucleotides matching TRBD2. The germline gives CDR1 SGHRS, CDR2 YFSETQ. J gave up 2 bases and V 7 bases, and 8 bases lay outside the gene matches. CDR3 length: 15 residues. This chain's CDR3 is CASYYERDNTGELFF. The DNA for the CDR3 is TGCGCCAGCTACTATGAGCGGGACAACACCGGGGAGCTGTTTTTT.

The V and J genes are TRBV5-1 and TRBJ1-5; D not resolved. This CDR3 contains 14 residues. From germline, CDR1 is SGHRS and CDR2 YFSETQ. Trimming left V 6 bases short and J 4 bases short, with 14 bases between. The CDR3 loop is CASTWTPGNQPQHF. Here the CDR3 DNA reads TGCGCCAGCACCTGGACCCCGGGGAATCAGCCCCAGCATTTT.

Here the CDR3 reads CASGCPPQGEDEKLFF. The DNA for the CDR3 is TGTGCTAGTGGGTGCCCTCCACAGGGGGAGGATGAAAAACTGTTTTTT. This chain links TRBV12-5 with TRBJ1-4; 8 positions match TRBD1. Germline CDR1 reads LGHNT; CDR2 reads FRNRAP. The CDR3 is made up of 16 amino acids. V gave up 6 bases and J gave up 6 bases; unmatched junction bases: 12. Together with reference TRBV12-5 and TRBJ1-4, the CDR3 gives the full variable domain: DARVTQTPRHKVTEMGQEVTMRCQPILGHNTVFWYRQTMMQGLELLAYFRNRAPLDDSGMPKDRFSAEMPDATLATLKIQPSEPRDSAVYFCASGCPPQGEDEKLFFGSGTQLSVL.